A single sample is the source of the 27 T cell receptor beta chains below, sequenced in a study of T cell responses to AZD1222 COVID-19 vaccine. Assay used: immunoSEQ multiplex PCR; TCRdb lists only in-frame clones, some missing. The repertoire consists of hundreds of thousands of clones, with roughly 93% occurring once and the leading ten covering 0.5% to 0.65%. The sample was peripheral blood, taken 28 days after the second AZD1222 dose. The receptors come from an adult who received the AZD1222 COVID-19 vaccine.

The J gene is TRBJ1-4, the V gene TRBV9; no definite D call. The CDR3 has 13 amino acids. V was trimmed by 0 bases and J by 6 bases, leaving 6 bases between them. Germline V lookup: CDR1 SGDLS, CDR2 YYNGEE. The CDR3 DNA follows: TGTGCCAGCAGCGTAGGTGGGGATGAAAAACTGTTTTTT. It yields the protein CASSVGGDEKLFF.

The gene calls are TRBV28 and TRBJ1-2; 7 positions agree with TRBD1. The CDR3 covers 14 residues. The V gene's germline CDR1 is MDHEN and CDR2 SYDVKM. The V gene end was trimmed by 3 bases and the J gene end by 5 bases; junction bases not matched to a gene: 6. This chain's CDR3 is CASSFTGAGYGYTF. The DNA for the CDR3 is TGTGCCAGCAGTTTCACAGGGGCTGGGTATGGCTACACCTTC.

V usage is TRBV5-6 and J usage is TRBJ1-2; 9 bases match TRBD1. Germline-derived CDR1 and CDR2 are SGHDT and YYEEEE. The CDR3 totals 12 residues. With 4 bases clipped from V and 6 bases from J, the junction kept 1 base outside the gene matches. CDR3 protein: CASSRDRDGYTF. The DNA for the CDR3 is TGTGCCAGCAGCAGGGACAGGGATGGCTACACCTTC.

The gene calls are TRBV27 and TRBJ1-1; unclear D gene. Trimming left V 9 bases short and J 3 bases short, with 8 bases between. This CDR3 comprises 11 residues. Germline CDR1 and CDR2: MNHEY and SMNVEV (reference sequence). In nucleotides, the CDR3 is TGTGCCAGTAGGGCTCACACTGAAGCTTTCTTT. Amino acids: CASRAHTEAFF.

This chain uses TRBV2 with TRBJ1-3, with a weak D call TRBD1 (5 bases). V gave up 8 bases and J gave up 0 bases, with 11 bases separating them. The CDR3 length is 14 residues. From germline, CDR1 is SNHLY and CDR2 FYNNEI. The CDR3, as DNA: TGTGCCAGCGCCGGGGCGGTCTCTGGAAACACCATATATTTT. The encoded protein is CASAGAVSGNTIYF.

This chain connects TRBV6-2 or TRBV6-3 to TRBJ1-4; D gene ambiguous. The CDR3 loop spans 15 amino acids. Trimming took 0 bases from V and 8 from J, leaving 13 bases between them. Germline V gene sequence: CDR1 MNHEY, CDR2 SVGEGT. The CDR3 bases are TGTGCCAGCAGTTACTCGAGCAAGCGCGGGGAAAAACTGTTTTTT. Protein product: CASSYSSKRGEKLFF.

This chain connects TRBV27 to TRBJ2-3, with 8 bases that match TRBD1. The V segment lost 1 base and the J segment 1 base; nucleotides outside the gene matches: 1. CDR1 MNHEY and CDR2 SMNVEV come from the germline V gene (reference sequence). CDR3 length: 15 residues. This CDR3 is CASSLLGQGTDTQYF. Written as DNA, the CDR3 is TGTGCCAGCAGTTTATTGGGACAGGGCACAGATACGCAGTATTTT.

The chain employs TRBV19 and TRBJ1-4; no clear D gene. CDR1 and CDR2 from the germline V gene are LNHDA and SQIVND (reference sequence). CDR3 size: 13 residues. Trimming removed 5 bases from V and 6 bases from J, with 10 bases in between. CDR3 DNA: TGTGCCAGTAGTCTGTTGCGGGATGAAAAACTGTTTTTT. As protein: CASSLLRDEKLFF.

This clone was seen more than once but under ten times. The rearrangement uses TRBV18 and TRBJ2-3; D remains ambiguous. CDR3 length: 15 residues. Germline values: CDR1 KGHSH, CDR2 LQKENI. V was cut by 3 bases and J by 2 bases, with 12 bases left in between. The CDR3: CASSPRDTYTDTQYF. The CDR3 DNA reads TGTGCCAGCTCACCCCGTGACACCTACACAGATACGCAGTATTTT.

The CDR3 DNA is TGTGCCAGCAGTACTCGCGACAGGGTAAACTATGGCTACACCTTC. Translation gives CASSTRDRVNYGYTF. The J gene is TRBJ1-2, the V gene TRBV28; 7 bases fit TRBD1. Germline V gene sequence: CDR1 MDHEN, CDR2 SYDVKM. The J segment lost 2 bases and the V segment lost 5 bases, leaving 8 bases of the junction unmatched. The CDR3 loop spans 15 amino acids.

The chain employs TRBV19 and TRBJ1-1; D may be TRBD1 (5 bases). The germline V gene has CDR1 LNHDA and CDR2 SQIVND (reference sequence). The CDR3 is 14 amino acids. Trimming took 3 bases from V and 6 from J, leaving 14 bases between them. The CDR3 protein is CASSIRARYPEAFF. As DNA, the CDR3 is TGTGCCAGTAGTATCAGGGCCAGGTATCCTGAAGCTTTCTTT.

This chain joins TRBV28 and TRBJ1-1, with 12 bases lining up with TRBD1. V lost 6 bases and J lost 4; bases outside the gene matches: 15. The CDR3 has 18 residues. Per the germline V gene, CDR1 is MDHEN and CDR2 is SYDVKM. The chain's CDR3 is CASSSPGGTGGTGTEAFF. The CDR3, as DNA: TGTGCCAGCAGCTCGCCGGGAGGGACAGGGGGCACGGGCACTGAAGCTTTCTTT.

V and J are TRBV2 and TRBJ1-2; maybe TRBD1 (5 bases). There are 13 residues in the CDR3. Trimming left V 7 bases short and J 8 bases short, with 17 bases between. In germline, CDR1 is SNHLY, CDR2 FYNNEI. In DNA, the CDR3 is TGTGCCAGCATCATGGGGCATTCTCAGGGCTACACCTTC. It yields the protein CASIMGHSQGYTF.

This chain joins TRBV28 and TRBJ2-1, with TRBD2 matching 8 bases. Germline lookup yields CDR1 MDHEN and CDR2 SYDVKM. The CDR3 extends over 16 amino acids. V shed 8 bases and J 5 bases; nucleotides not matched to a gene: 14. CDR3 DNA: TGTGCCAGCCCCCCATCGGGAGGGGCGTTCAACAATGAGCAGTTCTTC. This translates into CASPPSGGAFNNEQFF.

V and J are TRBV9 and TRBJ2-7, with 8 positions matching TRBD1. V shed 4 bases, J shed 7 bases, and the junction held 13 bases outside the gene matches. This CDR3 comprises 15 residues. CDR1 is SGDLS and CDR2 is YYNGEE in the germline V gene. CDR3 sequence: CASSPASQGAFEQYF. DNA for the CDR3: TGTGCCAGCAGCCCTGCCTCGCAGGGGGCGTTTGAGCAGTACTTC. Variable domain in full (rest from reference TRBV9 and TRBJ2-7): DSGVTQTPKHLITATGQRVTLRCSPRSGDLSVYWYQQSLDQGLQFLIQYYNGEERAKGNILERFSAQQFPDLHSELNLSSLELGDSALYFCASSPASQGAFEQYFGPGTRLTVT.

This clone was counted a single time. The V gene is TRBV5-1, the J gene TRBJ1-1; D not certain. The CDR3 covers 15 residues. Trimming removed 0 bases at V and 4 bases at J, with 13 bases between. In germline, CDR1 is SGHRS, CDR2 YFSETQ. CDR3 protein: CASSLEGPSTTEAFF. As DNA, the CDR3 is TGCGCCAGCAGCTTGGAAGGCCCCTCGACCACTGAAGCTTTCTTT.

The chain is built from TRBV24-1 and TRBJ2-1; tentative D call: TRBD1 (6 bases). CDR3 size: 17 residues. V shed 3 bases and J shed 0 bases, with 14 bases lying between them. Germline CDR1 is KGHDR and CDR2 is SFDVKD. The chain's CDR3 is CATSDASGHSSYNEQFF. In DNA form, the CDR3 reads TGTGCCACCAGTGATGCCTCGGGACACAGCTCCTACAATGAGCAGTTCTTC.

V and J are TRBV3-1 (or the pseudogene TRBV3-2) and TRBJ2-7; D call uncertain. The V end was cut by 3 bases, the J end by 3 bases, with 9 bases between. CDR3 length: 13 residues. Germline loops: CDR1 LGHDT, CDR2 YNNKEL (reference sequence). The CDR3 region has the DNA TGTGCCAGCAGCCAGGTAGATATCTACGAGCAGTACTTC. The encoded protein is CASSQVDIYEQYF.

V usage is TRBV4-2 and J usage is TRBJ1-1, with D maybe TRBD1 (5 bases). CDR1 LGHNA and CDR2 YNFKEQ come from the germline V gene. CDR3 size: 13 residues. The V gene lost 4 bases and the J gene lost 3 bases, with 9 bases spanning the gap. The CDR3 DNA reads as TGTGCCAGCAGCCGACGGGGGGACACTGAAGCTTTCTTT. Protein sequence: CASSRRGDTEAFF.

The CDR3 sequence is CASSPTSYNEQFF. CDR3 nucleotides: TGTGCCAGCAGTCCGACATCCTACAATGAGCAGTTCTTC. The V and J genes are TRBV27 and TRBJ2-1, with D uncertain. V dropped 5 bases and J dropped 1 base, with 6 bases sitting between them. Germline-derived CDR1 and CDR2 are MNHEY and SMNVEV (reference sequence). The CDR3 is made up of 13 amino acids.

The V gene is TRBV18, the J gene TRBJ2-5, with 8 positions matching TRBD1. CDR1 KGHSH and CDR2 LQKENI come from the germline V gene. V lost 3 bases and J lost 3; bases outside the gene matches: 6. The CDR3 spans 15 residues. The CDR3 is CASSPAGQVKETQYF. The CDR3 nucleotides are TGTGCCAGCTCACCTGCGGGACAGGTGAAAGAGACCCAGTACTTC.

This chain links TRBV5-1 with TRBJ1-2; no reliable D call. Trimming removed 0 bases at V and 6 bases at J, with 12 bases between. The CDR3 totals 14 residues. The germline CDR1 and CDR2 sequences are SGHRS and YFSETQ. CDR3 coding DNA: TGCGCCAGCAGCTTGGGGCAGGATGGGGATGGCTACACCTTC. Its translation: CASSLGQDGDGYTF.

V is TRBV3-1 (or the pseudogene TRBV3-2) and J is TRBJ2-1; 11 bases agree with TRBD2. Germline-derived CDR1 and CDR2 are LGHDT and YNNKEL (reference sequence). V shed 4 bases, J shed 7 bases, and the junction held 6 bases outside the gene matches. The CDR3 extends over 15 amino acids. The CDR3 sequence is CASSPIAGGPNEQFF. The CDR3 nucleotides are TGTGCCAGCAGCCCAATAGCGGGAGGGCCGAATGAGCAGTTCTTC.

The chain combines TRBV19 with TRBJ1-5; tentatively, D is TRBD1 (6 bases). V gave up 7 bases and J gave up 7 bases, with 11 bases separating them. This CDR3 has 12 residues. From germline, CDR1 is LNHDA and CDR2 SQIVND (reference sequence). The CDR3 coding sequence is TGTGCCAGTACGGACAGCGGGCAGCCCCAGCATTTT. This translates into CASTDSGQPQHF. Complete variable domain (other parts from reference TRBV19 and TRBJ1-5): DGGITQSPKYLFRKEGQNVTLSCEQNLNHDAMYWYRQDPGQGLRLIYYSQIVNDFQKGDIAEGYSVSREKKESFPLTVTSAQKNPTAFYLCASTDSGQPQHFGDGTRLSIL.

This CDR3 reads CASSLDRSFYEQYF. Written as DNA, the CDR3 is TGTGCCAGCAGTTTGGACAGGTCTTTCTACGAGCAGTACTTC. This chain joins TRBV27 and TRBJ2-7; the match to TRBD1 covers 7 bases. Per the germline V gene, CDR1 is MNHEY and CDR2 is SMNVEV (reference sequence). CDR3 size: 14 residues. The J segment lost 3 bases and the V segment lost 3 bases, leaving 5 bases of the junction unmatched.

The chain combines TRBV7-2 with TRBJ2-7; no clear D gene. The CDR3 spans 14 residues. The V gene lost 1 base and the J gene lost 6 bases, with 13 bases spanning the gap. Germline CDR1 is SGHTA and CDR2 is FQGNSA. The CDR3 spells CASSLVFGSGEQYF. For the CDR3, the DNA is TGTGCCAGCAGCTTAGTGTTTGGTAGTGGCGAGCAGTACTTC.

This chain connects TRBV7-9 to TRBJ2-7; D is ambiguous. Trimming left V 5 bases short and J 1 base short, with 18 bases between. Germline assignment: CDR1 SEHNR and CDR2 FQNEAQ (reference sequence). The CDR3 has 16 amino acids. DNA of the CDR3: TGTGCCAGCAGCCAAACTGGAGCAAGTGGGTCCTACGAGCAGTACTTC. Translated, it gives CASSQTGASGSYEQYF.